The clone carrying this T cell receptor beta chain has a count of ten or more. Synthesis of cDNA was carried out by template-switch 5'RACE. The reaction used 10-nucleotide random UMIs. TCRdb called the 5' RACE reads again in MiXCR, with one record for every CDR3 protein. Among approximately 90,000 distinct CDR3 sequences listed, roughly 4% were seen once. This entry is derived from a study of neurological immune-mediated disorders. Germline V CDR1 and CDR2: SGHRS, YFSETQ. V was trimmed by 3 bases and J by 4 bases, leaving 16 bases between them. This CDR3 contains 15 residues. V gene TRBV5-1 combines with J gene TRBJ1-1, with D hard to call. The sequenced sample was PBMCs. This receptor was obtained from a woman aged 18-29 years with multiple sclerosis. The CDR3 region is CASSSAWGLSTEAFF. CDR3 nucleotide sequence: TGCGCCAGCAGCTCCGCGTGGGGTCTGAGCACTGAAGCTTTCTTT.